These 30 T cell receptor beta chains originate from one sample sequenced in a study of shared clonotypes between healthy human individuals. Assay: immunoSEQ multiplex PCR; the TCRdb copy retains only in-frame clones and omits some. This sample has about 2.4 million clones, with just over 90% found just once. Specimen: naive CD4+ T cells sorted from blood. Subset indicated: CD45RA+ positively selected. The source is a man aged 18 to 29 in good health.

The genes are TRBV9 and TRBJ2-2; the D is unclear. Deletions cut 0 bases from V and 5 bases from J, with 20 bases between. The CDR3 extends over 18 amino acids. Germline CDR1 and CDR2: SGDLS and YYNGEE. The CDR3 region has the DNA TGTGCCAGCAGCGTAGGGTTGCAGGAATATGGAAGGACCGGGGAGCTGTTTTTT. It encodes CASSVGLQEYGRTGELFF.

The V call is TRBV6-5, the J call TRBJ1-2; 7 bases map to TRBD1. V lost 5 bases and J lost 8; bases outside the gene matches: 11. In germline, CDR1 is MNHEY, CDR2 SVGAGI. The length of the CDR3 is 14 residues. CDR3 protein: CASSQGGASRGYTF. The CDR3 DNA is TGTGCCAGCAGTCAGGGGGGGGCGTCGAGGGGCTACACCTTC.

Comment on this clone: The same CDR3 can be traced to other DNA sequences in this sample. The gene calls are TRBV4-1 and TRBJ2-7; 9 bases are a match to TRBD2. Trimming took 3 bases from V and 1 from J; bases not matched to a gene: 4. The CDR3 runs to 15 residues. CDR1 is MGHRA and CDR2 is YSYEKL in the germline V gene. The CDR3 spells CASSQAGGRSYEQYF. In nucleotides, the CDR3 is TGCGCCAGCAGCCAGGCGGGGGGGCGATCCTACGAGCAGTACTTC.

The count of this clone is one. V gene TRBV2 combines with J gene TRBJ2-3, with TRBD1 identical over 8 bases. There are 16 residues in the CDR3. Unmatched junction bases numbered 5, after V lost 1 base and J lost 2 bases. Germline values: CDR1 SNHLY, CDR2 FYNNEI. CDR3 sequence: CASSEDRDRSTDTQYF. Written as DNA, the CDR3 is TGTGCCAGCAGTGAAGACCGGGACAGGTCCACAGATACGCAGTATTTT.

The chain has TRBV6-5 and TRBJ1-3; D is possibly TRBD1 (5 bases). The CDR3 sequence is 15 residues long. V lost 6 bases and J 4 bases, leaving 16 bases between the germline ends. CDR1 is MNHEY and CDR2 is SVGAGI in the germline V gene. Here the CDR3 DNA reads TGTGCCAGCAGCCCTTCTGACAGACAAGGAAACACCATATATTTT. Translating it yields CASSPSDRQGNTIYF.

V and J are TRBV4-1 and TRBJ1-5; D perhaps matches TRBD1 (5 bases). CDR3 length: 15 amino acids. V dropped 2 bases and J dropped 3 bases, with 11 bases sitting between them. The germline V gene encodes CDR1 MGHRA and CDR2 YSYEKL. The DNA of the CDR3 is TGCGCCAGCAGCCAAACGGGACTGATCAATCAGCCCCAGCATTTT. Protein sequence: CASSQTGLINQPQHF.

The V gene is TRBV6-1, the J gene TRBJ2-4, with D perhaps TRBD2 (6 bases). Germline V gene sequence: CDR1 MNHNS, CDR2 SASEGT. V lost 0 bases, J lost 8 bases, and 11 bases lay in between. This CDR3 spans 14 amino acids. The CDR3 loop reads CASSEAAGGDIQYF. The CDR3 bases are TGTGCCAGCAGTGAAGCAGCAGGCGGGGACATTCAGTACTTC.

About this clone itself: Other DNA sequences of this sample code for an identical CDR3. The chain recombines TRBV5-4 with TRBJ1-5; 9 bases line up with TRBD1. The CDR3 length is 14 residues. The trim removed 2 bases at V and 7 bases at J, leaving 4 bases unmatched. Germline V gives CDR1 SGHNT, CDR2 YYREEE (reference sequence). CDR3 bases: TGTGCCAGCAGCTTACAGGGGGCTGGGCAGCCCCAGCATTTT. It is translated as CASSLQGAGQPQHF.

The gene calls are TRBV19 and TRBJ2-7, with D uncertain. The CDR3 extends over 14 amino acids. Looked up from germline, CDR1 is LNHDA and CDR2 is SQIVND (reference sequence). V dropped 5 bases and J dropped 3 bases, with 14 bases sitting between them. CDR3 amino acids: CASSPGKLFYEQYF. As DNA, the CDR3 is TGTGCCAGTAGTCCCGGAAAGCTGTTCTACGAGCAGTACTTC.

The chain joins TRBV11-2 to TRBJ2-3; D gene ambiguous. The CDR3 covers 13 residues. The V end was cut by 2 bases, the J end by 8 bases, with 11 bases between. The V gene's germline CDR1 is SGHAT and CDR2 FQNNGV. The DNA for the CDR3 is TGTGCCAGCAGCTTATTTTTGGGTGGTACGCAGTATTTT. This translates into CASSLFLGGTQYF.

This chain links TRBV9 with TRBJ2-1, with D possibly matching TRBD1 (6 bases). The V gene lost 4 bases and the J gene lost 5 bases, with 19 bases spanning the gap. The CDR3 contains 16 residues. Germline CDR1 and CDR2: SGDLS and YYNGEE. In DNA, the CDR3 is TGTGCCAGCAGCCCCGGGAAATCATACAGGGACAATGAGCAGTTCTTC. Amino acids: CASSPGKSYRDNEQFF.

This clone was picked up a small number of times. The chain uses TRBV4-3 and TRBJ2-1; 8 nucleotides agree with TRBD1. Germline lookup yields CDR1 LGHNA and CDR2 YSLEER. The CDR3 covers 15 residues. V trimming: 0 bases; J trimming: 8 bases; junction bases outside the gene matches: 6. CDR3 sequence (DNA): TGCGCCAGCAGCCAAGAATCCCAGGGGGCCTATGAGCAGTTCTTC. This codes for CASSQESQGAYEQFF.

V usage is TRBV18 and J usage is TRBJ2-5; D not resolved. V lost 3 bases to trimming and J lost 5 bases, with 13 bases between them. CDR1 is KGHSH, CDR2 LQKENI, per germline. The CDR3 totals 14 residues. The chain's CDR3 is CASSPLASRETQYF. In DNA, the CDR3 is TGTGCCAGCTCACCTCTGGCTAGTAGGGAGACCCAGTACTTC.

V gene TRBV25-1 combines with J gene TRBJ2-3, with D possibly TRBD2 on 6 matching bases. Germline V gene data show CDR1 as MGHDK and CDR2 as SYGVNS. This CDR3 is built from 15 residues. Trimming cost V 1 base and J 0 bases, with 8 bases left between them. In DNA form, the CDR3 reads TGTGCCAGCAGTGAATCTAGCGTAAGCACAGATACGCAGTATTTT. It codes for CASSESSVSTDTQYF.

Comments on this clone: Compared with germline, one end of the junction differs, possibly owing to a read error. The chain carries TRBV28 and TRBJ2-7; a possible D gene is TRBD1 (6 bases). CDR1 and CDR2 (germline): MDHEN, SYDVKM. The CDR3 consists of 13 residues. The CDR3 DNA follows: TGTGCCAGCAGCCCCCGACAGGCCTTCACAGGAAACTTC. Encoded protein: CASSPRQAFTGNF.

The gene calls are TRBV9 and TRBJ1-4, with D maybe TRBD1 (5 bases). Trimming removed 3 bases from V and 2 bases from J, with 8 bases in between. The CDR3 contains 14 residues. Germline-derived CDR1 and CDR2 are SGDLS and YYNGEE. In nucleotides, the CDR3 is TGTGCCAGCAGCGAAAGACAGACTAATGAAAAACTGTTTTTT. Encoded protein: CASSERQTNEKLFF.

Concerning this clone itself: Other DNA sequences within the sample encode an identical CDR3. The chain is built from TRBV30 and TRBJ2-7; the D gene is possibly TRBD1 (6 bases). V lost 0 bases and J 4 bases, leaving 10 bases between the germline ends. This CDR3 region has 13 residues. Germline CDR1 is GTSNPN and CDR2 is SVGIG (reference sequence). The chain's CDR3 is CAWSVGTPYEQYF. In DNA, the CDR3 is TGTGCCTGGAGTGTAGGGACACCATACGAGCAGTACTTC.

This clone was observed once. The genes are TRBV5-5 and TRBJ2-7, with D unresolved. The CDR3 spans 12 residues. Germline V gives CDR1 SGHKS, CDR2 YYEKEE (reference sequence). The V end lost 4 bases, the J end lost 4 bases, and 9 bases lay between the germline ends. CDR3 loop: CASSHDTYEQYF. In DNA form, the CDR3 reads TGTGCCAGCAGCCACGACACTTACGAGCAGTACTTC.

The chain is built from TRBV5-1 and TRBJ2-6, with 10 nucleotides matching TRBD1. In germline, CDR1 is SGHRS, CDR2 YFSETQ. The CDR3 extends over 18 amino acids. The trim removed 0 bases at V and 2 bases at J, leaving 5 bases unmatched. CDR3 region: CASSLGDRGITGANVLTF. The CDR3 nucleotides read TGCGCCAGCAGCTTGGGGGACAGGGGAATCACTGGGGCCAACGTCCTGACTTTC.

This chain uses TRBV4-3 with TRBJ2-2, with TRBD2 matching 11 bases. The germline CDR1 and CDR2 sequences are LGHNA and YSLEER. The J segment lost 3 bases and the V segment lost 7 bases, leaving 13 bases of the junction unmatched. CDR3 length equals 18 residues. The DNA for the CDR3 is TGCGCCAGCACCACAAGGGCCCTAGCGGGAGGTTACACCGGGGAGCTGTTTTTT. Translated: CASTTRALAGGYTGELFF.

The J gene is TRBJ1-1, the V gene TRBV9; D gene uncertain. The CDR3 is 14 residues long. Between the trimmed V and J ends, which lost 4 bases and 4 bases, there was a span of 14 bases. CDR1 and CDR2 from the germline V gene are SGDLS and YYNGEE. CDR3 region: CASSQRPIATEAFF. CDR3 in DNA: TGTGCCAGCAGCCAGAGGCCAATCGCCACTGAAGCTTTCTTT.

Turning to this clone: Distinct nucleotide sequences in the sample also encode this CDR3. The V call is TRBV7-2, the J call TRBJ2-3, with 7 positions matching TRBD2. V gave up 0 bases and J gave up 4 bases; unmatched junction bases: 4. The CDR3 totals 15 residues. From germline, CDR1 is SGHTA and CDR2 FQGNSA. Written as DNA, the CDR3 is TGTGCCAGCAGCTTAGCGGGAGGGCCTTCAGATACGCAGTATTTT. It is translated as CASSLAGGPSDTQYF.

This clone was counted a single time. The V call is TRBV4-3, the J call TRBJ2-2; D is undetermined. The CDR3 is 17 residues long. Trimming took off 0 bases at V and 4 bases at J, with 15 bases between the two ends. The germline gives CDR1 LGHNA, CDR2 YSLEER. The CDR3 is CASSQDQIEVATGELFF. CDR3 bases: TGCGCCAGCAGCCAAGATCAGATAGAGGTAGCCACCGGGGAGCTGTTTTTT.

This clone was picked up one time. The chain joins TRBV15 to TRBJ1-6; weak D call: TRBD1 (5 bases). CDR1 and CDR2 from the germline V gene are LNHNV and YYDKDF (reference sequence). The CDR3 spans 14 residues. V dropped 0 bases and J dropped 7 bases, with 7 bases sitting between them. DNA of the CDR3: TGTGCCACCAGCAGAGATCGGGGCAATTCACCCCTCCACTTT. This sequence encodes CATSRDRGNSPLHF. The whole variable domain, filled in from reference TRBV15 and TRBJ1-6, reads DAMVIQNPRYQVTQFGKPVTLSCSQTLNHNVMYWYQQKSSQAPKLLFHYYDKDFNNEADTPDNFQSRRPNTSFCFLDIRSPGLGDTAMYLCATSRDRGNSPLHFGNGTRLTVT.

Concerning this clone itself: This sample includes further DNA sequences coding for the same CDR3. This chain connects TRBV9 to TRBJ1-1, with 7 bases fitting TRBD1. CDR1 is SGDLS, CDR2 YYNGEE, per germline. With V trimmed by 5 bases and J by 3 bases, 4 bases remained unmatched. The CDR3 runs 13 residues. The DNA of the CDR3 is TGTGCCAGCAGTCGACAGGGCCACACTGAAGCTTTCTTT. As protein: CASSRQGHTEAFF.

The chain recombines TRBV2 with TRBJ2-2; D unresolved. Germline V gene lookup returns CDR1 SNHLY and CDR2 FYNNEI. Trimming cost V 0 bases and J 5 bases, with 10 bases left between them. CDR3 length: 15 amino acids. CDR3 bases: TGTGCCAGCAGTGAAGCGCAGTGGCGTACCGGGGAGCTGTTTTTT. Encoded protein: CASSEAQWRTGELFF.

V usage is TRBV7-9 and J usage is TRBJ1-3; D uncertain. Looked up from germline, CDR1 is SEHNR and CDR2 is FQNEAQ (reference sequence). The V and J ends lost 4 bases and 4 bases respectively, with 11 bases between them. The CDR3 covers 14 residues. CDR3 amino acids: CASSSLVSGNTIYF. The CDR3, as DNA: TGTGCCAGCAGCTCGCTCGTGTCCGGAAACACCATATATTTT.

The rearrangement links TRBV7-9 to TRBJ2-5, with TRBD2 matching over 8 bases. Unmatched junction bases numbered 7, after V lost 3 bases and J lost 4 bases. The CDR3 runs to 15 residues. CDR1 is SEHNR and CDR2 is FQNEAQ in the germline V gene (reference sequence). Here the CDR3 DNA reads TGTGCCAGCAGCTTGGGGCGGGGGGAAACAGAGACCCAGTACTTC. It translates to CASSLGRGETETQYF.

The CDR3, as DNA: TGTGCCAGTACGGTTTCCCCCTACTATGGCTACACCTTC. It translates to CASTVSPYYGYTF. The chain uses TRBV19 and TRBJ1-2; D is uncertain. This CDR3 is built from 13 residues. Trimming took off 7 bases at V and 3 bases at J, with 12 bases between the two ends. Per germline, CDR1 LNHDA and CDR2 SQIVND (reference sequence).

The chain is built from TRBV27 and TRBJ2-1, with D possibly TRBD1 on 6 matching bases. Deletions cut 5 bases from V and 2 bases from J, with 10 bases between. Germline V gives CDR1 MNHEY, CDR2 SMNVEV (reference sequence). CDR3 length: 14 residues. CDR3 sequence (DNA): TGTGCCAGCAGTAACCGGACAGCCTACAATGAGCAGTTCTTC. Translating gives CASSNRTAYNEQFF.